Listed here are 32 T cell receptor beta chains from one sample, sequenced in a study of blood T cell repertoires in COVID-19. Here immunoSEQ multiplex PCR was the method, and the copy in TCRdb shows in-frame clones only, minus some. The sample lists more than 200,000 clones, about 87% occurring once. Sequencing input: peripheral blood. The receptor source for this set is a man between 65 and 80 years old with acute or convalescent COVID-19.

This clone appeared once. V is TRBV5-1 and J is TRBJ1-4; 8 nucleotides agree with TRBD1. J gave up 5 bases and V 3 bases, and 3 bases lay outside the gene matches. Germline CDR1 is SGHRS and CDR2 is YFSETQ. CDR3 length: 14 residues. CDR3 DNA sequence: TGCGCCAGCAGCTCGGACAGGGCGAATGAAAAACTGTTTTTT. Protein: CASSSDRANEKLFF.

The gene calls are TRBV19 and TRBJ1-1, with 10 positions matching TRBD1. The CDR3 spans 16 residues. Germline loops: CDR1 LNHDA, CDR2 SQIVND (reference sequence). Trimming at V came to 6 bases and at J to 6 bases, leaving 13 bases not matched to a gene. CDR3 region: CASRGTGAPQSAEAFF. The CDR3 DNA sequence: TGTGCCAGTAGAGGGACAGGGGCTCCACAAAGCGCTGAAGCTTTCTTT.

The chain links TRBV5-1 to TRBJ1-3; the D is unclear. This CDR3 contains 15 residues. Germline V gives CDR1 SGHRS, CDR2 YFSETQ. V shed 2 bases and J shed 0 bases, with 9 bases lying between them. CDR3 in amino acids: CASSLSVFSGNTIYF. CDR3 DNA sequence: TGCGCCAGCAGCTTATCAGTCTTCTCTGGAAACACCATATATTTT.

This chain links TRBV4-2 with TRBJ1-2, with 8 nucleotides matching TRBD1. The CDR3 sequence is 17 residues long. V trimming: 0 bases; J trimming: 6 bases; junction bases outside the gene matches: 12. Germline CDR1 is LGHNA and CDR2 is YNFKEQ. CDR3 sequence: CASSQDGTGPTLDGYTF. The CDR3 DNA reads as TGTGCCAGCAGCCAAGATGGGACAGGACCAACCTTAGATGGCTACACCTTC.

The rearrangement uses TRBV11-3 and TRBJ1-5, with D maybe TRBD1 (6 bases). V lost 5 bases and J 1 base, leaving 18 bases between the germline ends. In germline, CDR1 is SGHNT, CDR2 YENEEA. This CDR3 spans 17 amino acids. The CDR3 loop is CASSLFVQGKSNQPQHF. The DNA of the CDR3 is TGTGCCAGCAGCCTTTTCGTACAGGGTAAGAGCAATCAGCCCCAGCATTTT.

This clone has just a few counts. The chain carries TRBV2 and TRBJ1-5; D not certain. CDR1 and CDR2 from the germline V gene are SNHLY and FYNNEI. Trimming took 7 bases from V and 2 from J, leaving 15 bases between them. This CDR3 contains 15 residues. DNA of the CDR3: TGTGCCAGCAAGGCGGACTCAAATCGCAATCAGCCCCAGCATTTT. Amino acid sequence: CASKADSNRNQPQHF.

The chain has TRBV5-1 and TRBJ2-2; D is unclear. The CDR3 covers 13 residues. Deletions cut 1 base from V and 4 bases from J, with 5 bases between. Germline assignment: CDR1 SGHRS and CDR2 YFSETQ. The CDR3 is CASSLPSTGELFF. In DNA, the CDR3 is TGCGCCAGCAGCTTGCCGTCCACCGGGGAGCTGTTTTTT.

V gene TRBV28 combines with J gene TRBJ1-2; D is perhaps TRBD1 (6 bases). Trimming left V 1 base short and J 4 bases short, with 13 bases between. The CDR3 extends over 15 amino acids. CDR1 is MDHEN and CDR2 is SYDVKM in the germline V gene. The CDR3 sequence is CASSLSATGIYGYTF. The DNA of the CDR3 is TGTGCCAGCAGTTTATCAGCCACAGGGATCTATGGCTACACCTTC.

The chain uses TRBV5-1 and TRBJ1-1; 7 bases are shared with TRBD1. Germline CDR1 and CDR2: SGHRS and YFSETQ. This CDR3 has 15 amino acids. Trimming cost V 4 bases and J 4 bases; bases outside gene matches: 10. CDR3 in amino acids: CASSPGWTGGTEAFF. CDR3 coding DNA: TGCGCCAGCAGCCCTGGGTGGACAGGCGGCACTGAAGCTTTCTTT.

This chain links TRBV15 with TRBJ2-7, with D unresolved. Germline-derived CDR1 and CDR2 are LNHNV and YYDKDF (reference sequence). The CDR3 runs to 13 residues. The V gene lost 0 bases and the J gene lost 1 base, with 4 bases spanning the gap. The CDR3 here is CATSRDPSYEQYF. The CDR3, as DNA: TGTGCCACCAGCAGAGACCCGTCCTACGAGCAGTACTTC.

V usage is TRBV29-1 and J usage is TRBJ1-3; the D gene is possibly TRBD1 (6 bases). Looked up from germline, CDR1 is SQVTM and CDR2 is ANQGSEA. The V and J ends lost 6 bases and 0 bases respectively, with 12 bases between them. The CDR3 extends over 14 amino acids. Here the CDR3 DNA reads TGCAGCGTAACTACAGGGCCCTCTGGAAACACCATATATTTT. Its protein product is CSVTTGPSGNTIYF.

CDR3 residues: CASSQQGSAGNTIYF. CDR3 DNA sequence: TGCGCCAGCAGCCAACAGGGTTCGGCTGGAAACACCATATATTTT. This sequence joins TRBV5-1 and TRBJ1-3; a weak D match, TRBD1 (6 bases). Trimming took off 4 bases at V and 2 bases at J, with 13 bases between the two ends. Germline-derived CDR1 and CDR2 are SGHRS and YFSETQ. This CDR3 region has 15 residues.

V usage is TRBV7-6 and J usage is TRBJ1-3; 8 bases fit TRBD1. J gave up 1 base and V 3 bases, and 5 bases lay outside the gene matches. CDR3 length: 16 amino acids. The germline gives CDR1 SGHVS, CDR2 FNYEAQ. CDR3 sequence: CASSFGTGLSGNTIYF. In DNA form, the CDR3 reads TGTGCCAGCAGCTTTGGGACAGGCCTTTCTGGAAACACCATATATTTT. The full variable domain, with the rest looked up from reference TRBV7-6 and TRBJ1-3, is GAGVSQSPRYKVTKRGQDVALRCDPISGHVSLYWYRQALGQGPEFLTYFNYEAQQDKSGLPNDRFSAERPEGSISTLTIQRTEQRDSAMYRCASSFGTGLSGNTIYFGEGSWLTVV.

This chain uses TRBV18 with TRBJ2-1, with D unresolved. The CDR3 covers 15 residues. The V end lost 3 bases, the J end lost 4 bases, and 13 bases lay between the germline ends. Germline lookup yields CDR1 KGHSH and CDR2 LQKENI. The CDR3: CASSPTSLTYNEQFF. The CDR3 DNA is TGTGCCAGCTCACCCACATCTCTGACATACAATGAGCAGTTCTTC.

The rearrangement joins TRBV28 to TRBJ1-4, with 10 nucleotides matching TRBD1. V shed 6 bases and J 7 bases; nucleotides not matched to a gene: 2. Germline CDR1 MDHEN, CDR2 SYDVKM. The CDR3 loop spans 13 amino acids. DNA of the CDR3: TGTGCCAGCAGAAGACAGGGGGCTGAAAAACTGTTTTTT. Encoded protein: CASRRQGAEKLFF.

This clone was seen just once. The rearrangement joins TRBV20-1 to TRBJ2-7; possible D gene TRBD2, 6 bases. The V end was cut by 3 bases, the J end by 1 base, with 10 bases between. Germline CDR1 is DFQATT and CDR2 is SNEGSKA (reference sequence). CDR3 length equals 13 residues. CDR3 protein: CSASSAGSYEQYF. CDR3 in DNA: TGCAGTGCTAGTTCGGCGGGGTCCTACGAGCAGTACTTC.

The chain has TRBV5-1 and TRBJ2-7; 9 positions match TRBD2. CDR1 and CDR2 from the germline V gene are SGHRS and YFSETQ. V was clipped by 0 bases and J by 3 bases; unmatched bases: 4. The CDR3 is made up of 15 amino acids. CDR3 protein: CASSLDLAGNYEQYF. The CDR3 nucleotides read TGCGCCAGCAGCTTGGATCTAGCGGGAAACTACGAGCAGTACTTC.

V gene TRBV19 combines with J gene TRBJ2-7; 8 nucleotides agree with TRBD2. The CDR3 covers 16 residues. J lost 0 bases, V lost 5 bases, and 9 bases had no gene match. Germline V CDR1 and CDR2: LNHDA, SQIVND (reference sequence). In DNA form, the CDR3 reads TGTGCCAGTAGTCGGAGGGGCGGGAGGAGCTCCTACGAGCAGTACTTC. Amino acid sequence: CASSRRGGRSSYEQYF.

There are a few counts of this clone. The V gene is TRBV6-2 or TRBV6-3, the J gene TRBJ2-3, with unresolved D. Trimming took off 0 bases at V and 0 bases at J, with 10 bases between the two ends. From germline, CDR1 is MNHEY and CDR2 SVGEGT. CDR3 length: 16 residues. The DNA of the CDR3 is TGTGCCAGCAGTTACTCCCACTCTCCGAGCACAGATACGCAGTATTTT. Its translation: CASSYSHSPSTDTQYF.

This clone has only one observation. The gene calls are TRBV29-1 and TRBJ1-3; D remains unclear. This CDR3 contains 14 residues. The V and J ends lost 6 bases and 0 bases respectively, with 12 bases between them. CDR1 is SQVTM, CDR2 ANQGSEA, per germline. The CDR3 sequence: CSVRTVLSGNTIYF. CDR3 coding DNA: TGCAGCGTGCGCACAGTACTCTCTGGAAACACCATATATTTT.

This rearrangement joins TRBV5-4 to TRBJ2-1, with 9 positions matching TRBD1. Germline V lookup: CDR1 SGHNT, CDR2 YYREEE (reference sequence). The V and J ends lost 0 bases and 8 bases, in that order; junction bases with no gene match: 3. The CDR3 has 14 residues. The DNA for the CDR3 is TGTGCCAGCAGCTTGGCCCGGACAGGGGATGAGCAGTTCTTC. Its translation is CASSLARTGDEQFF.

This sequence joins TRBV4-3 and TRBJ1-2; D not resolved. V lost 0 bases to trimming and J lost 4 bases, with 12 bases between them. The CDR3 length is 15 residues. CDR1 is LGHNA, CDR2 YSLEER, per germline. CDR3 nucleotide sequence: TGCGCCAGCAGCCAAGAAGGTGGAGCGATCTATGGCTACACCTTC. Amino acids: CASSQEGGAIYGYTF.

CDR3 in DNA: TGTGCCAGCAGCCGGTCAGACAGGGGGCTTGGGCAGCCCCAGCATTTT. As protein: CASSRSDRGLGQPQHF. The chain employs TRBV7-2 and TRBJ1-5; 10 bases agree with TRBD1. Germline V lookup: CDR1 SGHTA, CDR2 FQGNSA. Trimming removed 5 bases from V and 7 bases from J; junction bases left unmatched: 11. There are 16 residues in the CDR3. The full variable domain, its missing parts supplied by reference TRBV7-2 and TRBJ1-5, is GAGVSQSPSNKVTEKGKDVELRCDPISGHTALYWYRQSLGQGLEFLIYFQGNSAPDKSGLPSDRFSAERTGGSVSTLTIQRTQQEDSAVYLCASSRSDRGLGQPQHFGDGTRLSIL.

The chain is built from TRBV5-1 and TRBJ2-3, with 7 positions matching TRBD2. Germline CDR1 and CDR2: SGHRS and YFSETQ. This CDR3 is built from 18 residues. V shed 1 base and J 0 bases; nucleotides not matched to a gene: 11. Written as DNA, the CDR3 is TGCGCCAGCAGCTTGTTATCTAGCGGAGTGTCTAGCACAGATACGCAGTATTTT. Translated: CASSLLSSGVSSTDTQYF.

The CDR3 here is CASNERGSYNEQFF. CDR3 DNA sequence: TGTGCCAGCAACGAAAGGGGTTCCTACAATGAGCAGTTCTTC. V gene TRBV2 combines with J gene TRBJ2-1, with TRBD1 as a possible D gene (5 bases). CDR1 SNHLY and CDR2 FYNNEI come from the germline V gene. This CDR3 comprises 14 residues. Trimming took 7 bases from V and 1 from J, leaving 11 bases between them.

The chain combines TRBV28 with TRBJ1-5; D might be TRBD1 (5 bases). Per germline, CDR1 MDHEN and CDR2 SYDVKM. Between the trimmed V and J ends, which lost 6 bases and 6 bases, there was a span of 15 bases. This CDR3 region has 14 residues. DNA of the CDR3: TGTGCCAGCAGCGCGGGGGGGACGGCTCAGCCCCAGCATTTT. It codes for CASSAGGTAQPQHF.

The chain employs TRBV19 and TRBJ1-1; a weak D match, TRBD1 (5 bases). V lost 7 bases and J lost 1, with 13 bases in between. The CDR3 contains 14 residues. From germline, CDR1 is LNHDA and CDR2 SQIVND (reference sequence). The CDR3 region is CASKQGGSNTEAFF. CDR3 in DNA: TGTGCCAGTAAGCAGGGAGGCTCGAACACTGAAGCTTTCTTT.

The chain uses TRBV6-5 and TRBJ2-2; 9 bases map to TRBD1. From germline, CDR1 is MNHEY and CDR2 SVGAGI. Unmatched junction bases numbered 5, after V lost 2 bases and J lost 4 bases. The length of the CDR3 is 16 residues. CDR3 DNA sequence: TGTGCCAGCAGTTACGGGACAGGGATCGGCACCGGGGAGCTGTTTTTT. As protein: CASSYGTGIGTGELFF.

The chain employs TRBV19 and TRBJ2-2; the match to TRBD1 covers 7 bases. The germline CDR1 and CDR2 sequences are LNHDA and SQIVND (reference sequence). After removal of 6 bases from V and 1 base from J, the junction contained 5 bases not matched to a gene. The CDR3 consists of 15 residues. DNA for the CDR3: TGTGCCAGTAGAGACACAGGGGTGAACACCGGGGAGCTGTTTTTT. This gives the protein CASRDTGVNTGELFF.

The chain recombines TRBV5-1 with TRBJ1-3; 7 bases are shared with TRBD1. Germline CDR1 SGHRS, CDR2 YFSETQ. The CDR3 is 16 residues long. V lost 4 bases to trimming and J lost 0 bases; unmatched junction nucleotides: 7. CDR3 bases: TGCGCCAGCAGCGCATCGGGACAGAACTCTGGAAACACCATATATTTT. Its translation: CASSASGQNSGNTIYF.

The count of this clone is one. The chain's CDR3 is CASSETGYQPQHF. In DNA, the CDR3 is TGTGCCAGCAGCGAGACAGGTTATCAGCCCCAGCATTTT. The chain employs TRBV6-5 and TRBJ1-5; weak D call: TRBD1 (6 bases). This CDR3 contains 13 residues. Germline lookup yields CDR1 MNHEY and CDR2 SVGAGI. V was shortened by 6 bases and J by 5 bases, with 11 bases between the two germline ends.

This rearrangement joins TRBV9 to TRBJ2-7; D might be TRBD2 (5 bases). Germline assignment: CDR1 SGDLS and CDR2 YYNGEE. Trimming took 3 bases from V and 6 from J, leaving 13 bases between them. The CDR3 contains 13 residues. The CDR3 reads CASSARRSGEQYF. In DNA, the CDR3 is TGTGCCAGCAGCGCCCGAAGGAGCGGCGAGCAGTACTTC. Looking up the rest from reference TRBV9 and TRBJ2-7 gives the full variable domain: DSGVTQTPKHLITATGQRVTLRCSPRSGDLSVYWYQQSLDQGLQFLIQYYNGEERAKGNILERFSAQQFPDLHSELNLSSLELGDSALYFCASSARRSGEQYFGPGTRLTVT.